This T cell receptor beta chain was obtained from a study of cytomegalovirus exposure and HLA in healthy donors. Study-wide points: In the analysis, some V segments, TRBV6-2 and TRBV6-3 included, were excluded as indistinguishable. The study flagged roughly 160 TCR beta chains as cytomegalovirus-associated.

Vbeta (60) and Jbeta (13) primers were used in the PCR. Produced via immunoSEQ multiplex PCR; TCRdb's table is partial and in-frame only. The sample has approximately 43,000 clones. Notes on this clone: The antigen remains undetermined.

This CDR3 has 14 residues. Germline loops: CDR1 LGHNT, CDR2 FRNRAP. Trimming pared 2 bases from V and 0 bases from J, leaving 5 bases between. The V gene is TRBV12-5, the J gene TRBJ1-5; no clear D. Source material: PBMCs. The receptor was derived from a young woman in good health and CMV-seronegative. CDR3: CASGLYGSNQPQHF. As DNA, the CDR3 is TGTGCTAGTGGTTTGTACGGTAGCAATCAGCCCCAGCATTTT.